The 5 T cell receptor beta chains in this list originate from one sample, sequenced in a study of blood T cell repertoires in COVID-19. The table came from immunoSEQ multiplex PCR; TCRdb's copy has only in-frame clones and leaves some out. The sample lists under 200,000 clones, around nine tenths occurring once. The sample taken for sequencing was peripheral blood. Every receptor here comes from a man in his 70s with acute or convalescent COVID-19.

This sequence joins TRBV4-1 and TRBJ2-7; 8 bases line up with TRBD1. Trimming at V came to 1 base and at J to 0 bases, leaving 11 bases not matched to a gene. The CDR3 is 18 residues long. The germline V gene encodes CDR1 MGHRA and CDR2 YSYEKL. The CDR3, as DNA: TGCGCCAGCAGCCAAGTCCCGATGGGACAGGTGTTCTCCTACGAGCAGTACTTC. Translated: CASSQVPMGQVFSYEQYF.

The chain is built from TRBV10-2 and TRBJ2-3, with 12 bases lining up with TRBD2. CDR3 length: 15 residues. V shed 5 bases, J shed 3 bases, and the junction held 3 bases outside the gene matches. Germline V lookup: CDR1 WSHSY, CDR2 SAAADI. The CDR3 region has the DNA TGCGCCAGCAGTAGGACTAGCGGGGAAACAGATACGCAGTATTTT. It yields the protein CASSRTSGETDTQYF.

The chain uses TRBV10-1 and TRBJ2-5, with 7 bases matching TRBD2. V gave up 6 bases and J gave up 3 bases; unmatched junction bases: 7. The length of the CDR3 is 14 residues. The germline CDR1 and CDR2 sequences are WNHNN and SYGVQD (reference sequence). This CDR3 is CASSPSGVEETQYF. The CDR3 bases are TGCGCCAGCAGCCCCAGCGGGGTAGAAGAGACCCAGTACTTC.

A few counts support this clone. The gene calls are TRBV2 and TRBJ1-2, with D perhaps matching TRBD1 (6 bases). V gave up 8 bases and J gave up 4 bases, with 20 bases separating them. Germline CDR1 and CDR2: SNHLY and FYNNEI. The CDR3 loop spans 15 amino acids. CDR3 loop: CASGPQGYTLYGYTF. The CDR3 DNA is TGTGCCAGCGGGCCACAGGGATACACTCTCTATGGCTACACCTTC.

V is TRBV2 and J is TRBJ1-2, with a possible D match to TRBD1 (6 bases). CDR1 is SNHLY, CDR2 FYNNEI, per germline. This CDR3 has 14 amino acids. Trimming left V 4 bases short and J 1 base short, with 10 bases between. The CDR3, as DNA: TGTGCCAGCAGTGGCTACAGGGATAACTATGGCTACACCTTC. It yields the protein CASSGYRDNYGYTF.